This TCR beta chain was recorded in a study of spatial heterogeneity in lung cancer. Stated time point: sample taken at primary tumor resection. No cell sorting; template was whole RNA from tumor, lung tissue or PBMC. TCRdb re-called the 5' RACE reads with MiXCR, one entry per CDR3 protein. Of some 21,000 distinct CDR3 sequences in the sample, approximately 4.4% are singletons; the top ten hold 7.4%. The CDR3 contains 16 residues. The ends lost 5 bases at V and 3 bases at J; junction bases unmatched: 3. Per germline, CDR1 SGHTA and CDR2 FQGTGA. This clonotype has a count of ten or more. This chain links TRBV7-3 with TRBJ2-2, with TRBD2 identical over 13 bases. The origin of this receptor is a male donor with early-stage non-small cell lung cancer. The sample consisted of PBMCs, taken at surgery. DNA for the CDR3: TGTGCCAGCAGCCCGGGACTAGCGGGATACACCGGGGAGCTGTTTTTT. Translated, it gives CASSPGLAGYTGELFF.